The clone carrying this TCR beta chain was seen repeatedly, ten times or more. What it recognizes is unknown. Treatment of any kind had been given to no patient before thyroid surgery. Original handling: A classifier for distant metastasis in papillary thyroid cancer was constructed using CDR3 differences observed across clinicopathological groups. TCRdb ran MiXCR on the PCR reads. These V and J calls originate from TCRdb's pipeline instead of the authors' own analysis. Of some 7,400 clones in the sample, about 26% were seen once. This specimen comes from a study of metastatic and nonmetastatic thyroid tumors. Background on the study: Repertoires from malignant and benign thyroid patients were compared across blood and tumor or nodule tissue. Overall study findings and caveats: Malignant tumors reportedly showed significantly higher TCR beta diversity than benign nodules in both blood and tumor.

CDR1 and CDR2 (germline): SGHNT, YYREEE (reference sequence). The CDR3 runs to 15 residues. This receptor was obtained from a male donor with papillary thyroid cancer or a benign thyroid nodule (not recorded which). Some clones in this sample may be carry-over from other donors' samples. Sequencing was performed on adjacent normal tissue. The V call is TRBV5-4, the J call TRBJ1-1; D gene ambiguous. For the CDR3, the DNA is TGTGCATCCAGCCTGGATGGGAATTGGAACACTGAAGCTTTCTTT. It codes for CASSLDGNWNTEAFF.